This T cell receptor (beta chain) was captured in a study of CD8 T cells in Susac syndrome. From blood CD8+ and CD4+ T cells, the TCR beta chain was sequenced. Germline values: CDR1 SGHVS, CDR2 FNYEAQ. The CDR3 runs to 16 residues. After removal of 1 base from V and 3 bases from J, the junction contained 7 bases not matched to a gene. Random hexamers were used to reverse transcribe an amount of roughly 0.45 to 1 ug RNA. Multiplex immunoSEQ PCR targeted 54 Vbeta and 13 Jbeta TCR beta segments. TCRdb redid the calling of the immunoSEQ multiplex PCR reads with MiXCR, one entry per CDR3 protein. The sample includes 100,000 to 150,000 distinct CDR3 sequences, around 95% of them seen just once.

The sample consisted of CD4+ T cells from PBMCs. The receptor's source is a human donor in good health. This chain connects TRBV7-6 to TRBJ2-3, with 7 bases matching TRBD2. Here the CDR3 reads CASSLVGGSFTDTQYF. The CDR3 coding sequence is TGTGCCAGCAGCTTAGTCGGCGGGAGCTTTACAGATACGCAGTATTTT.